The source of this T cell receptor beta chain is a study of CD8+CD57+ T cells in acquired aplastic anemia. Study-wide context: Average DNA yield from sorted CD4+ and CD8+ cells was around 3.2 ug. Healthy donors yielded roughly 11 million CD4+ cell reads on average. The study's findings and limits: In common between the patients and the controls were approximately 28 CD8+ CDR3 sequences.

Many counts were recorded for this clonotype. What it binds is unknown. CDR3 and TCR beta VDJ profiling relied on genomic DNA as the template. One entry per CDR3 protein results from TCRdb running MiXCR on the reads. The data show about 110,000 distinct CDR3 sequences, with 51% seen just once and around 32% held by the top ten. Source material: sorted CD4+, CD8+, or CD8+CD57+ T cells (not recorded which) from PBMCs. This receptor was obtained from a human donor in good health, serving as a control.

DNA of the CDR3: TGCAGTGCTAGAGTCCCGGGGAGCTCCTACGAGCAGTACTTC. Translated: CSARVPGSSYEQYF. The chain employs TRBV20-1 and TRBJ2-7; D is possibly TRBD2 (5 bases). Trimming removed 1 base from V and 0 bases from J, with 10 bases in between. Per germline, CDR1 DFQATT and CDR2 SNEGSKA (reference sequence). The CDR3 totals 14 residues.